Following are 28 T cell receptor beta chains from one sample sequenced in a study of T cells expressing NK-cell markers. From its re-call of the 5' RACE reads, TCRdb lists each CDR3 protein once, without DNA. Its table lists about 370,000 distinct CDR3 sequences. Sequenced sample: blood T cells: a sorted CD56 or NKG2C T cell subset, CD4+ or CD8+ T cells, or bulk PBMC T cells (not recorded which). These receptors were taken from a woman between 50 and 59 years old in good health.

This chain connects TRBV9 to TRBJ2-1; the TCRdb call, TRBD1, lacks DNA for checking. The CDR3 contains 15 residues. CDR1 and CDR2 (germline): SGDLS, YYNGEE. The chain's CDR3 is CASSPGTELYNEQFF.

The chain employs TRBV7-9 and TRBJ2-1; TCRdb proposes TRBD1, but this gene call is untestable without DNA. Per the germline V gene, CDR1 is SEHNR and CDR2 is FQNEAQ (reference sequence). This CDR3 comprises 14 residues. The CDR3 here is CASTLTGQGNEQFF.

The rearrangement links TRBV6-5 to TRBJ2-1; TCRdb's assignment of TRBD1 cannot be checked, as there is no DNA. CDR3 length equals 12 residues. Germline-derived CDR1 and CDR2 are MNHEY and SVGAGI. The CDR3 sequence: CASSYSTQGLFF.

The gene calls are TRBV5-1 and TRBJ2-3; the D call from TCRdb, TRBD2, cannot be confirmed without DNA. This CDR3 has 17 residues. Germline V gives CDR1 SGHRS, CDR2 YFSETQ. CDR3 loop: CASSLGGRERLTDTQYF.

The CDR3 is CASSYGYRDGNTEAFF. The chain employs TRBV6-6 and TRBJ1-1; the D call from TCRdb, TRBD1, cannot be confirmed without DNA. CDR3 size: 16 residues. Looked up from germline, CDR1 is MNHNY and CDR2 is SVGAGI (reference sequence).

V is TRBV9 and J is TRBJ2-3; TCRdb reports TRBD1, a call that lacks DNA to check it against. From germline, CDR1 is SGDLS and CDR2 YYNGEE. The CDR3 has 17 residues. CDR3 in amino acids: CASSVATLGTTTDTQYF.

The CDR3: CSATTSGSRETQYF. This chain connects TRBV20-1 to TRBJ2-5; TCRdb names TRBD2, which stays unverified in the absence of DNA. Germline values: CDR1 DFQATT, CDR2 SNEGSKA (reference sequence). The CDR3 is made up of 14 amino acids.

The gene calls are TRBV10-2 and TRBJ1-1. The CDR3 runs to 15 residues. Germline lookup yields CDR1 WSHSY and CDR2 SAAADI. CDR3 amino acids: CASRRGSNMNTEAFF.

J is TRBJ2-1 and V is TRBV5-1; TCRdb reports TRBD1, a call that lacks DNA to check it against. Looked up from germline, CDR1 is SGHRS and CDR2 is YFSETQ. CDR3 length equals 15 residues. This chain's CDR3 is CASSFGPGSSNEQFF.

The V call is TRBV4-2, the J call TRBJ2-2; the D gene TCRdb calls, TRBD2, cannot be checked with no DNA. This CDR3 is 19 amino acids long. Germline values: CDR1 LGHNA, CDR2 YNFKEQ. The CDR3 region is CASSHPELGLAANTGELFF.

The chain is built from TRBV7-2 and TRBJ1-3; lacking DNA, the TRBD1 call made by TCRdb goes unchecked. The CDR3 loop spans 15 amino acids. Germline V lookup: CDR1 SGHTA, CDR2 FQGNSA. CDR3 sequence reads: CASSLLGGGGNTIYF.

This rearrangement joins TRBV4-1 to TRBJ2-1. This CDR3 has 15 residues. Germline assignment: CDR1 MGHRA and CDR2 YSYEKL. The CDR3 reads CASSQVLDSYNEQFF.

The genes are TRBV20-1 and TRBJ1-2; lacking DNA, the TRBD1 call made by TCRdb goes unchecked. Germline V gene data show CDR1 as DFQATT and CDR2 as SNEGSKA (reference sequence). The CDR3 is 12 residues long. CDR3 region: CSARGPGGGYTF.

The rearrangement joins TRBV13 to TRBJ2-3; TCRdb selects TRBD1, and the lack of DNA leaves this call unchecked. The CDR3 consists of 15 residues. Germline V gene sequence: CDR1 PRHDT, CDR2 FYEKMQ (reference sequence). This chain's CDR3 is CASSQGGGTVDTQYF.

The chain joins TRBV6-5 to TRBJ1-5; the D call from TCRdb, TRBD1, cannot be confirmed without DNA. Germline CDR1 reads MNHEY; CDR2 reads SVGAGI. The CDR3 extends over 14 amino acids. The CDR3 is CASSYGQGKRPQHF.

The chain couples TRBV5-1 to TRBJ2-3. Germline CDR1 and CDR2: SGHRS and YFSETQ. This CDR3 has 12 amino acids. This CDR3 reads CASSGFTDTQYF.

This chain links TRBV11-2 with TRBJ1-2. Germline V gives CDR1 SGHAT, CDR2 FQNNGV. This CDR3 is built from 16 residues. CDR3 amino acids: CASSSLRQLHNYGYTF.

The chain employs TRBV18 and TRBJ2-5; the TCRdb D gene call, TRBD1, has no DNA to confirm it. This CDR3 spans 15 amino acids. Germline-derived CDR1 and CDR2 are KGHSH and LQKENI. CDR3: CASSPATGTQETQYF.

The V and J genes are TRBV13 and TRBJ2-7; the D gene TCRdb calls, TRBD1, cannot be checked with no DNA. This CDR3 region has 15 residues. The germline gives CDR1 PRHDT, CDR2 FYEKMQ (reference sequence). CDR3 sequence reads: CASSSGGTGNHEQYF.

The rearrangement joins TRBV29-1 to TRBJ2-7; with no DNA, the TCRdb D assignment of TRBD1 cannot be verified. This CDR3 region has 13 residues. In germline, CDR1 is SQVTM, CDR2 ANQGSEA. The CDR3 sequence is CSVETGFSYEQYF.

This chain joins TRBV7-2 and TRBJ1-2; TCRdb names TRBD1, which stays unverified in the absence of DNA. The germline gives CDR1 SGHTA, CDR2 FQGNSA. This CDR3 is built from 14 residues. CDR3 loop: CASSLPERGRGYTF.

The CDR3 spells CASSATAGVVGKNIQYF. This rearrangement joins TRBV2 to TRBJ2-4; the D call of TRBD2 rests on TCRdb alone, since no DNA is present to check it. CDR1 and CDR2 (germline): SNHLY, FYNNEI. This CDR3 is built from 17 residues.

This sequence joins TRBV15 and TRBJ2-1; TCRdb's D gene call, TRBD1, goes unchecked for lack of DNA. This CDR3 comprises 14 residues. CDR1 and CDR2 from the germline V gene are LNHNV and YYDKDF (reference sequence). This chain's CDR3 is CATSRGLSLDEQFF. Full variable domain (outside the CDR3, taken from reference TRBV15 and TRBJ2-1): DAMVIQNPRYQVTQFGKPVTLSCSQTLNHNVMYWYQQKSSQAPKLLFHYYDKDFNNEADTPDNFQSRRPNTSFCFLDIRSPGLGDTAMYLCATSRGLSLDEQFFGPGTRLTVL.

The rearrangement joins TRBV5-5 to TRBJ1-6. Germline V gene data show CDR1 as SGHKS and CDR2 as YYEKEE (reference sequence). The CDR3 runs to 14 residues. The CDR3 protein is CASRGLNNNSPLHF.

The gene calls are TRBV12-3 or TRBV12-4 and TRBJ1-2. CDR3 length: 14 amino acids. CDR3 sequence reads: CASSLGNREKGYTF.

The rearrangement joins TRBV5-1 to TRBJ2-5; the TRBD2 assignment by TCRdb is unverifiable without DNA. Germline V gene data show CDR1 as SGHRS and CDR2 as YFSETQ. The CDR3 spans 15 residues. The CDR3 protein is CASSRWTSGQETQYF.

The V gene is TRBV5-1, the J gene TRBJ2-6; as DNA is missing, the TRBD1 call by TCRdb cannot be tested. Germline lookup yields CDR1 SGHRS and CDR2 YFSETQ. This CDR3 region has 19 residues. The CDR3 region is CASSLGQRGFSSRANVLTF.

The CDR3 spells CSARGYRVSPLGNQPQHF. The chain is built from TRBV20-1 and TRBJ1-5; TCRdb lists TRBD1, though no DNA is available to test this call. The CDR3 consists of 18 residues. Germline lookup yields CDR1 DFQATT and CDR2 SNEGSKA (reference sequence).